The 29 T cell receptor beta chains below all came from one sample that was sequenced in a study of long-term antiretroviral therapy in people with HIV. With survey level as its setting, the immunoSEQ assay was v3.0. Clones were read by immunoSEQ multiplex PCR, and TCRdb kept only the in-frame ones, dropping some. The data show over 30,000 clones, with approximately 97% seen just once and 2.5% to 3% held by the top ten. Source: unsorted PBMCs, taken 6.9 years after starting antiretroviral therapy. The source is a man in his thirties or forties with HIV.

This clone was seen once. The chain carries TRBV7-9 and TRBJ1-1; tentatively, D is TRBD1 (5 bases). This CDR3 comprises 17 residues. Germline-derived CDR1 and CDR2 are SEHNR and FQNEAQ (reference sequence). V lost 3 bases and J 0 bases, leaving 17 bases between the germline ends. The CDR3 bases are TGTGCCAGCAGCTTTCCAGGGCCTGCACCGATGAACACTGAAGCTTTCTTT. It codes for CASSFPGPAPMNTEAFF.

The DNA of the CDR3 is TGTGCCAGCAGTGATAATTCGCACGGGGTTGGTTCACCCCTCCACTTT. Translating gives CASSDNSHGVGSPLHF. This chain uses TRBV2 with TRBJ1-6; the D is unclear. The CDR3 has 16 residues. Germline CDR1 reads SNHLY; CDR2 reads FYNNEI. The V end was cut by 3 bases, the J end by 9 bases, with 18 bases between.

The table lists this clone with a count of one. The chain is built from TRBV6-1 and TRBJ1-5, with D hard to call. The germline V gene has CDR1 MNHNS and CDR2 SASEGT. V was cut by 0 bases and J by 6 bases, with 18 bases left in between. The CDR3 loop spans 17 amino acids. CDR3 protein: CASSEAHTWEDGQPQHF. In DNA form, the CDR3 reads TGTGCCAGCAGTGAAGCCCACACTTGGGAGGACGGTCAGCCCCAGCATTTT.

The V and J genes are TRBV6-5 and TRBJ1-6; 9 bases match TRBD1. This CDR3 contains 13 residues. CDR1 and CDR2 (germline): MNHEY, SVGAGI. The V and J ends lost 8 bases and 11 bases, in that order; junction bases with no gene match: 7. DNA for the CDR3: TGTGCCAGCGCCGGGACAGGGTTGACACCCCTCCACTTT. Residues: CASAGTGLTPLHF.

V gene TRBV2 combines with J gene TRBJ2-1; unclear D gene. There are 12 residues in the CDR3. The germline gives CDR1 SNHLY, CDR2 FYNNEI. V was shortened by 3 bases and J by 7 bases, with 7 bases between the two germline ends. Here the CDR3 DNA reads TGTGCCAGCAGTGACGGGCGGAATGAGCAGTTCTTC. It encodes CASSDGRNEQFF.

The genes are TRBV15 and TRBJ2-1; tentative D call: TRBD1 (6 bases). Germline lookup yields CDR1 LNHNV and CDR2 YYDKDF (reference sequence). The V and J ends lost 4 bases and 2 bases respectively, with 12 bases between them. The CDR3 extends over 15 amino acids. CDR3 sequence (DNA): TGTGCCACCAGCAATCTGAGACAGGCCTACAATGAGCAGTTCTTC. The encoded protein is CATSNLRQAYNEQFF.

V usage is TRBV11-3 and J usage is TRBJ2-5; a weak D match, TRBD1 (6 bases). There are 13 residues in the CDR3. The germline CDR1 and CDR2 sequences are SGHNT and YENEEA. V was pared by 6 bases and J by 4 bases, with 12 bases between. In DNA, the CDR3 is TGTGCCAGCAGTCAAACAGGGTTAGAGACCCAGTACTTC. This sequence encodes CASSQTGLETQYF.

The rearrangement uses TRBV7-3 and TRBJ2-1; 8 nucleotides line up with TRBD2. V lost 2 bases, J lost 5 bases, and 14 bases stayed unmatched. This CDR3 is 18 amino acids long. CDR1 and CDR2 from the germline V gene are SGHTA and FQGTGA. CDR3 sequence: CASSLSETPGTRHNEQFF. The CDR3 nucleotides read TGTGCCAGCAGCTTATCGGAGACCCCCGGGACTAGACACAATGAGCAGTTCTTC.

The chain is built from TRBV10-3 and TRBJ1-6; tentatively, D is TRBD1 (5 bases). V lost 0 bases to trimming and J lost 9 bases, with 6 bases between them. The CDR3 is 13 residues long. Looked up from germline, CDR1 is ENHRY and CDR2 is SYGVKD. CDR3 residues: CAISESGGSPLHF. For the CDR3, the DNA is TGTGCCATCAGTGAGTCGGGGGGTTCACCCCTCCACTTT.

The rearrangement joins TRBV10-3 to TRBJ2-3, with unresolved D. This CDR3 has 11 residues. Germline loops: CDR1 ENHRY, CDR2 SYGVKD. The CDR3: CAAASTDTQYF. CDR3 bases: TGTGCTGCGGCTAGCACAGATACGCAGTATTTT.

The chain combines TRBV7-2 with TRBJ2-7; 9 bases align to TRBD2. V lost 5 bases and J lost 0; bases outside the gene matches: 8. Per germline, CDR1 SGHTA and CDR2 FQGNSA. This CDR3 spans 16 amino acids. The CDR3 reads CASSPAAGGSSYEQYF. As DNA, the CDR3 is TGTGCCAGCAGCCCAGCGGCGGGAGGGAGCTCCTACGAGCAGTACTTC.

The chain carries TRBV30 and TRBJ2-5; either TRBD1 or TRBD2 may fit D (6 bases each). The V gene lost 2 bases and the J gene lost 1 base, with 8 bases spanning the gap. The germline CDR1 and CDR2 sequences are GTSNPN and SVGIG (reference sequence). The length of the CDR3 is 13 residues. The DNA of the CDR3 is TGTGCCTGGAGTCCGGGGGCCCAAGAGACCCAGTACTTC. As protein: CAWSPGAQETQYF.

This clone was picked up one time. This chain uses TRBV19 with TRBJ1-5; D is unclear. Germline V lookup: CDR1 LNHDA, CDR2 SQIVND (reference sequence). The V end lost 2 bases, the J end lost 2 bases, and 4 bases lay between the germline ends. The CDR3 sequence is 13 residues long. Here the CDR3 DNA reads TGTGCCAGTAGTATATCGGGCAATCAGCCCCAGCATTTT. The encoded protein is CASSISGNQPQHF.

The CDR3 region has the DNA TGCGCCAGCAGCCAAGAGGGGGGGGCGGGCGAGCAGTACTTC. Protein product: CASSQEGGAGEQYF. The J gene is TRBJ2-7, the V gene TRBV4-1; TRBD2 is a possible D gene (7 bases). V lost 0 bases and J lost 6, with 12 bases in between. The germline V gene has CDR1 MGHRA and CDR2 YSYEKL. The length of the CDR3 is 14 residues.

This chain links TRBV30 with TRBJ1-2, with 9 bases fitting TRBD1. CDR1 and CDR2 from the germline V gene are GTSNPN and SVGIG (reference sequence). The V gene end was trimmed by 5 bases and the J gene end by 4 bases; junction bases not matched to a gene: 8. This CDR3 comprises 14 residues. This chain's CDR3 is CAWFNRGPIYGYTF. The CDR3 region has the DNA TGTGCCTGGTTCAACAGGGGGCCAATCTATGGCTACACCTTC.

The rearrangement links TRBV4-3 to TRBJ2-1; 8 positions match TRBD2. The CDR3 contains 16 residues. Trimming removed 0 bases from V and 0 bases from J; junction bases left unmatched: 1. CDR1 and CDR2 from the germline V gene are LGHNA and YSLEER. This CDR3 reads CASSQESGSSYNEQFF. The CDR3 nucleotides are TGCGCCAGCAGCCAAGAAAGCGGGAGCTCCTACAATGAGCAGTTCTTC.

This chain links TRBV11-1 with TRBJ1-1; D remains unclear. V was pared by 1 base and J by 1 base, with 4 bases between. The CDR3 covers 13 residues. CDR1 is SGHAT, CDR2 FQDESV, per germline (reference sequence). For the CDR3, the DNA is TGTGCCAGCAGCTTAGGGGGGAACACTGAAGCTTTCTTT. This encodes CASSLGGNTEAFF. The full variable domain, completed using reference TRBV11-1 and TRBJ1-1, is EAEVAQSPRYKITEKSQAVAFWCDPISGHATLYWYRQILGQGPELLVQFQDESVVDDSQLPKDRFSAERLKGVDSTLKIQPAELGDSAMYLCASSLGGNTEAFFGQGTRLTVV.

This clone was counted once. The chain uses TRBV18 and TRBJ1-1; 9 positions agree with TRBD1. CDR3 length: 16 amino acids. Losses at the gene ends were 0 bases for V and 4 bases for J; bases not matched to a gene: 6. The germline V gene has CDR1 KGHSH and CDR2 LQKENI. DNA for the CDR3: TGTGCCAGCTCACCACCGGGGCGACAGGGGGGCACTGAAGCTTTCTTT. Residues: CASSPPGRQGGTEAFF.

V gene TRBV27 combines with J gene TRBJ1-4; tentatively, D is TRBD1 (6 bases). Germline CDR1 is MNHEY and CDR2 is SMNVEV (reference sequence). Trimming left V 5 bases short and J 6 bases short, with 13 bases between. The CDR3 extends over 14 amino acids. In DNA form, the CDR3 reads TGTGCCAGCAGTGATGGGGGGCGGGATGAAAAACTGTTTTTT. Its protein product is CASSDGGRDEKLFF.

The chain uses TRBV5-6 and TRBJ1-5; no clear D gene. V was clipped by 2 bases and J by 4 bases, with 4 bases between them. CDR3 length: 12 amino acids. Germline V gene lookup returns CDR1 SGHDT and CDR2 YYEEEE. The CDR3 protein is CASSFFNQPQHF. The CDR3 nucleotides are TGTGCCAGCAGCTTCTTTAATCAGCCCCAGCATTTT.

The CDR3 DNA reads TGTGCCAGCAGCTTAGGCGGGACAGATACGCAGTATTTT. Amino acids: CASSLGGTDTQYF. This chain links TRBV7-9 with TRBJ2-3, with D perhaps TRBD2 (5 bases). The CDR3 length is 13 residues. The V gene's germline CDR1 is SEHNR and CDR2 FQNEAQ (reference sequence). V dropped 1 base and J dropped 3 bases, with 5 bases sitting between them.

Notes on this clone: Sequence at one end of the junction differs from germline and may be a read error. The V call is TRBV10-3, the J call TRBJ2-5, with D unresolved. The length of the CDR3 is 15 residues. CDR1 ENHRY and CDR2 SYGVKD come from the germline V gene. Written as DNA, the CDR3 is TGTGCCATCGGTGAGTCGTGGGCAGGTGAAGAGACCCAGTACTTC. Amino acids: CAIGESWAGEETQYF.

This chain links TRBV29-1 with TRBJ2-5; no clear D. The germline V and J ends were trimmed by 4 bases and 3 bases, with 9 bases remaining between them. CDR1 is SQVTM and CDR2 is ANQGSEA in the germline V gene. The CDR3 has 12 amino acids. The CDR3 bases are TGCAGCGTTGGTATGGCGGAAGAGACCCAGTACTTC. Protein: CSVGMAEETQYF.

This chain connects TRBV6-5 to TRBJ1-1, with D perhaps matching TRBD1 (5 bases). V was shortened by 8 bases and J by 6 bases, with 19 bases between the two germline ends. Germline V gene lookup returns CDR1 MNHEY and CDR2 SVGAGI. The CDR3 is 14 amino acids. CDR3: CASGRGGEPAEAFF. Here the CDR3 DNA reads TGTGCCAGCGGCCGGGGAGGGGAGCCGGCTGAAGCTTTCTTT.

V gene TRBV29-1 combines with J gene TRBJ1-1; D uncertain. The CDR3 spans 14 residues. Germline V gives CDR1 SQVTM, CDR2 ANQGSEA. Deletions cut 5 bases from V and 0 bases from J, with 13 bases between. The CDR3 DNA reads as TGCAGCGTTACCGACATTACCGTGAACACTGAAGCTTTCTTT. Translation gives CSVTDITVNTEAFF.

The V gene is TRBV7-8, the J gene TRBJ2-1, with D possibly being TRBD1 or TRBD2 (6 bases each). The V and J ends lost 3 bases and 1 base respectively, with 13 bases between them. Germline V gene data show CDR1 as SGHVS and CDR2 as FQNEAQ. The CDR3 loop spans 16 amino acids. The CDR3 DNA is TGTGCCAGCAGCTTCTCGGGGGCCCGTTCCTACAATGAGCAGTTCTTC. Amino acids: CASSFSGARSYNEQFF. Full variable domain (missing parts from reference TRBV7-8 and TRBJ2-1): GAGVSQSPRYKVAKRGQDVALRCDPISGHVSLFWYQQALGQGPEFLTYFQNEAQLDKSGLPSDRFFAERPEGSVSTLKIQRTQQEDSAVYLCASSFSGARSYNEQFFGPGTRLTVL.

The chain joins TRBV15 to TRBJ2-1, with D uncertain. V was shortened by 8 bases and J by 3 bases, with 11 bases between the two germline ends. This CDR3 spans 13 amino acids. CDR1 and CDR2 from the germline V gene are LNHNV and YYDKDF (reference sequence). The CDR3 loop reads CATRGTGYNEQFF. The CDR3 nucleotides read TGTGCCACCCGCGGTACTGGCTACAATGAGCAGTTCTTC.

V gene TRBV2 combines with J gene TRBJ2-5; 12 nucleotides agree with TRBD1. Germline V gives CDR1 SNHLY, CDR2 FYNNEI. Trimming cost V 6 bases and J 5 bases; bases outside gene matches: 10. There are 16 residues in the CDR3. DNA of the CDR3: TGTGCCAGCAGAAAACCGGGACAGGGGGCGCGGGAGACCCAGTACTTC. Amino acids: CASRKPGQGARETQYF.

The chain carries TRBV15 and TRBJ2-3; no clear D gene. Trimming left V 0 bases short and J 2 bases short, with 3 bases between. The CDR3 contains 13 residues. Germline CDR1 and CDR2: LNHNV and YYDKDF (reference sequence). For the CDR3, the DNA is TGTGCCACCAGCAGAGATTACACAGATACGCAGTATTTT. This translates into CATSRDYTDTQYF. Full variable domain (outside the CDR3, taken from reference TRBV15 and TRBJ2-3): DAMVIQNPRYQVTQFGKPVTLSCSQTLNHNVMYWYQQKSSQAPKLLFHYYDKDFNNEADTPDNFQSRRPNTSFCFLDIRSPGLGDTAMYLCATSRDYTDTQYFGPGTRLTVL.